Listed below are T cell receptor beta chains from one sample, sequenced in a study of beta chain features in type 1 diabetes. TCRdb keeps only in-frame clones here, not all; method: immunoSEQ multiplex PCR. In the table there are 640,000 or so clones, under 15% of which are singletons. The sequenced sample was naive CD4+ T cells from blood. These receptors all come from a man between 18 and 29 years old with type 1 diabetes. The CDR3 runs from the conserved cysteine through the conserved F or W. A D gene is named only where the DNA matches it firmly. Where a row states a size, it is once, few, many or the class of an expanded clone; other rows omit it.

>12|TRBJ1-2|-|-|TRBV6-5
CASSMRIGGYTF
TGTGCCAGCAGTATGAGGATCGGTGGCTACACCTTC
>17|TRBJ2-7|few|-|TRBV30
CAWSRRGPGAVNYEQYF
TGTGCCTGGAGTCGTAGGGGTCCCGGGGCGGTCAACTACGAGCAGTACTTC
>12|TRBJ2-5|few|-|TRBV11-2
CASSRSQETQYF
TGTGCCAGCAGTCGGTCCCAAGAGACCCAGTACTTC
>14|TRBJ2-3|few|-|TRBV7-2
CASSYIISTDTQYF
TGTGCCAGCAGCTATATTATAAGCACAGATACGCAGTATTTT
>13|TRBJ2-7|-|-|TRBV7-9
CASSFTETGEQYF
TGTGCCAGCAGCTTTACCGAAACAGGGGAGCAGTACTTC
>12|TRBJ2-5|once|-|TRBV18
CASSPSGETQYF
TGTGCCAGCTCACCCTCGGGAGAGACCCAGTACTTC
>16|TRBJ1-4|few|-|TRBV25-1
CASSGGHPWTNEKLFF
TGTGCCAGCAGTGGGGGACACCCCTGGACTAATGAAAAACTGTTTTTT
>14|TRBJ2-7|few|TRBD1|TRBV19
CASSSFGTDYEQYF
TGTGCCAGTAGCTCTTTTGGGACAGACTACGAGCAGTACTTC
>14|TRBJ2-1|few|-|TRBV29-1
CSVDMEGHYNEQFF
TGCAGCGTTGATATGGAGGGGCACTACAATGAGCAGTTCTTC
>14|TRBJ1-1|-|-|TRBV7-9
CASSLRTGNTEAFF
TGTGCCAGCAGCCTCCGGACGGGGAACACTGAAGCTTTCTTT